Detailed here is one TCR beta chain. Its cognate antigen is unknown. Per the germline V gene, CDR1 is SNHLY and CDR2 is FYNNEI. The CDR3 is made up of 16 amino acids. The germline V and J ends were trimmed by 2 bases and 3 bases, with 15 bases remaining between them. The data are from a study of post-analysis software for immune sequencing data. TCR beta libraries were prepared from cDNA with unique molecular identifiers. TCRdb analysed the PCR reads with MiXCR anew, one entry per CDR3 protein. The data contain about 540,000 distinct CDR3 sequences, around a third of them singletons. Whole-study findings and limits: Comparison with controls showed significantly lower normalized Chao1 diversity in multiple sclerosis patients. Roughly 5 TRBV segments occurring more often in patients than controls included TRBV5-6, TRBV5-1 and TRBV20-1.

This sequence joins TRBV2 and TRBJ2-3; D call uncertain. The sample consisted of blood. The source is a girl aged 2-17 years with multiple sclerosis. The CDR3 DNA reads TGTGCCAGCAGTGAAATAGGGTTATTGCGGACAGATACGCAGTATTTT. Translating gives CASSEIGLLRTDTQYF.